This T cell receptor beta chain was documented in a study of regulatory T cells in long-lasting Graves disease. Study results and caveats: With persistent disease, TRBV28, TRBJ1-2 and TRBJ2-5 were the favored segments. Compared with new cases, persistent Graves' patients showed reduced TCR diversity.

The table lists this clonotype with a few counts. The antigen remains undetermined. Through Arm-PCR of CDR3 regions and iRepertoire HTBI primers, TCR beta libraries were built. TCRdb used MiXCR to reprocess the multiplex PCR reads, holding one entry per CDR3 protein. The sample includes about 360,000 distinct CDR3 sequences, 15% to 20% of them seen just once. The CDR3 spans 12 residues. V was cut by 2 bases and J by 6 bases, with 6 bases left in between. Per the germline V gene, CDR1 is LGHDT and CDR2 is YNNKEL (reference sequence). Time point given: newly diagnosed GD, antithyroid drugs for less than 3 months. PBMC RNA served as the TCR library source. Per American Thyroid Association guidelines, Graves' disease was diagnosed. The same sample was also used in a study of T cells in Graves' hyperthyroidism and ophthalmopathy. That source notes: The blood repertoire included most of the expanded thyroid clonotypes above 0.001.

This clonotype was obtained from a woman aged 18-30 years with Graves disease. The rearrangement joins TRBV3-1 to TRBJ2-3; D is undetermined. The sample in question was peripheral blood mononuclear cells (PBMCs), obtained at new diagnosis, from a patient treated with antithyroid drugs. CDR3 protein: CASSQTTDTQYF. DNA of the CDR3: TGTGCCAGCAGCCAAACAACGGATACGCAGTATTTT.